This T cell receptor beta chain was retrieved from a study of OX40 agonist ivuxolimab in advanced cancers. Study at large: The dose of intravenous ivuxolimab that patients received every 2 weeks ranged from 0.01 to 10 mg/kg.

Study observations and caveats: At 0.1 to 3.0 mg/kg and by week 6, CD4+ and CD8+ T cells in the blood had expanded clonally.

Profiling relied on immunoSEQ multiplex PCR, and the TCRdb table lists in-frame clones only, not all of them. Of about 89,000 clones in the sample, more than 70% were seen once. About this clone itself: Its antigen is unknown.

The V end lost 3 bases, the J end lost 4 bases, and 7 bases lay between the germline ends. The germline gives CDR1 DFQATT, CDR2 SNEGSKA (reference sequence). This CDR3 has 11 residues. The receptor's source is an adult with an advanced solid tumor such as melanoma, head and neck, liver or kidney cancer. The sample consisted of CD4+ or CD8+ T cells sorted from blood, taken in a trial of the OX40 agonist ivuxolimab. V usage is TRBV20-1 and J usage is TRBJ2-7; D uncertain. CDR3 loop: CSASTPYEQYF. The CDR3 DNA reads TGCAGTGCTAGCACACCGTACGAGCAGTACTTC.